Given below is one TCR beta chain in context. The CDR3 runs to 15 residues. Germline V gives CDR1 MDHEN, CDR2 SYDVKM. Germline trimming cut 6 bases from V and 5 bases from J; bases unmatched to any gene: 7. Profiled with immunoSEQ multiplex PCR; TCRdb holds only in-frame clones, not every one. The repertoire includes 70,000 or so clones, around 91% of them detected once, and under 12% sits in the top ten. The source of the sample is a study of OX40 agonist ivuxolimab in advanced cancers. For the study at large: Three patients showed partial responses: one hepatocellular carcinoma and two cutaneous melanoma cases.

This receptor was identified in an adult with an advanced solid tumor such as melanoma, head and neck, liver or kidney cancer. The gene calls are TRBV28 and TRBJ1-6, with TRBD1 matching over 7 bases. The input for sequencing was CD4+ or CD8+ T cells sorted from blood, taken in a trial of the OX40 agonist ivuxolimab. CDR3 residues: CASSPPTGNNSPLHF. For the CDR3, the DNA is TGTGCCAGCAGCCCACCGACAGGGAATAATTCACCCCTCCACTTT. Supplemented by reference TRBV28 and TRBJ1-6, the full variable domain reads DVKVTQSSRYLVKRTGEKVFLECVQDMDHENMFWYRQDPGLGLRLIYFSYDVKMKEKGDIPEGYSVSREKKERFSLILESASTNQTSMYLCASSPPTGNNSPLHFGNGTRLTVT.